Below are 17 T cell receptor beta chains sequenced from a single sample in a study of T cell responses to AZD1222 COVID-19 vaccine. Sequenced by immunoSEQ multiplex PCR; TCRdb stores in-frame clones only, minus some. The sample lists roughly 86,000 clones, around 91% occurring once. Here the sequenced sample was peripheral blood, taken on day 0 of AZD1222 vaccination. These receptors originate from an adult in good health.

The chain joins TRBV7-9 to TRBJ1-4; D uncertain. Trimming cost V 2 bases and J 5 bases, with 9 bases left between them. CDR1 is SEHNR, CDR2 FQNEAQ, per germline (reference sequence). The CDR3 covers 14 residues. CDR3 in amino acids: CASSLQQLNEKLFF. In DNA form, the CDR3 reads TGTGCCAGCAGCTTACAACAGCTGAATGAAAAACTGTTTTTT.

The chain joins TRBV28 to TRBJ2-7; D ambiguous. The germline gives CDR1 MDHEN, CDR2 SYDVKM. CDR3 length: 12 residues. Trimming stripped 7 bases from V and 2 bases from J, with 9 bases between. CDR3 nucleotides: TGTGCCAGCATCGCCGCAACCTACGAGCAGTACTTC. Translated: CASIAATYEQYF.

This rearrangement joins TRBV19 to TRBJ2-2; D is tentatively TRBD1 or TRBD2 (5 bases each). CDR1 is LNHDA and CDR2 is SQIVND in the germline V gene (reference sequence). Between the trimmed V and J ends, which lost 5 bases and 8 bases, there was a span of 21 bases. The CDR3 spans 16 residues. The CDR3 loop is CASSASAGTRLGELFF. In DNA, the CDR3 is TGTGCCAGTAGTGCCAGCGCCGGGACCCGGCTTGGGGAGCTGTTTTTT. Full variable domain (remainder filled in from reference TRBV19 and TRBJ2-2): DGGITQSPKYLFRKEGQNVTLSCEQNLNHDAMYWYRQDPGQGLRLIYYSQIVNDFQKGDIAEGYSVSREKKESFPLTVTSAQKNPTAFYLCASSASAGTRLGELFFGEGSRLTVL.

The rearrangement uses TRBV6-5 and TRBJ2-1, with D unresolved. Trimming left V 5 bases short and J 4 bases short, with 12 bases between. CDR1 and CDR2 (germline): MNHEY, SVGAGI. The CDR3 length is 14 residues. CDR3 sequence (DNA): TGTGCCAGCAGTCGAGCACTCCTTTACAATGAGCAGTTCTTC. Encoded protein: CASSRALLYNEQFF.

The chain links TRBV28 to TRBJ2-1; a possible D gene is TRBD2 (6 bases). Germline V gene data show CDR1 as MDHEN and CDR2 as SYDVKM. This CDR3 is built from 14 residues. V was trimmed by 4 bases and J by 6 bases, leaving 13 bases between them. CDR3 sequence: CASSSASEANEQFF. CDR3 DNA: TGTGCCAGCAGTTCGGCTAGCGAAGCCAATGAGCAGTTCTTC.

The chain links TRBV3-1 (or the pseudogene TRBV3-2) to TRBJ1-2; tentatively, D is TRBD1 (6 bases). Germline values: CDR1 LGHDT, CDR2 YNNKEL (reference sequence). This CDR3 is built from 13 residues. V lost 9 bases, J lost 8 bases, and 19 bases lay in between. The DNA of the CDR3 is TGTGCCAGTTCCCGGACAGCCGACGGAGGCTACACCTTC. This codes for CASSRTADGGYTF.

This chain connects TRBV6-1 to TRBJ2-5; D is ambiguous. This CDR3 is 15 amino acids long. Germline CDR1 and CDR2: MNHNS and SASEGT. The V end was cut by 0 bases, the J end by 2 bases, with 10 bases between. In DNA, the CDR3 is TGTGCCAGCAGTGAAGCGCCTATGACACAAGAGACCCAGTACTTC. Encoded protein: CASSEAPMTQETQYF.

The rearrangement joins TRBV5-4 to TRBJ1-1; weak D call: TRBD1 (6 bases). From germline, CDR1 is SGHNT and CDR2 YYREEE (reference sequence). The CDR3 runs to 14 residues. Trimming took 4 bases from V and 2 from J, leaving 12 bases between them. In DNA, the CDR3 is TGTGCCAGCAGCAAACAGGGAGGTAACACTGAAGCTTTCTTT. Residues: CASSKQGGNTEAFF.

The chain couples TRBV28 to TRBJ2-7; 8 bases are shared with TRBD1. Germline trimming cut 6 bases from V and 3 bases from J; bases unmatched to any gene: 4. The CDR3 totals 13 residues. CDR1 is MDHEN, CDR2 SYDVKM, per germline. CDR3 DNA sequence: TGTGCCAGCAGCCGGACAGGGATCTACGAGCAGTACTTC. Protein sequence: CASSRTGIYEQYF.

The gene calls are TRBV24-1 and TRBJ2-2, with 9 bases aligning to TRBD1. The CDR3 loop spans 14 amino acids. CDR1 and CDR2 from the germline V gene are KGHDR and SFDVKD. Trimming at V came to 7 bases and at J to 6 bases, leaving 5 bases not matched to a gene. The CDR3 sequence: CATRGQGYAGELFF. The CDR3 DNA reads TGTGCCACCAGGGGACAGGGTTACGCCGGGGAGCTGTTTTTT.

The CDR3: CASSQWETQYF. CDR3 coding DNA: TGTGCCAGCAGCCAATGGGAGACCCAGTACTTC. The chain uses TRBV3-1 (or the pseudogene TRBV3-2) and TRBJ2-5; D not resolved. The germline V gene has CDR1 LGHDT and CDR2 YNNKEL (reference sequence). CDR3 length equals 11 residues. V was cut by 2 bases and J by 5 bases, with 3 bases left in between.

V and J are TRBV10-2 and TRBJ2-5, with D tentatively TRBD2 (6 bases). The germline CDR1 and CDR2 sequences are WSHSY and SAAADI. CDR3 length: 11 residues. Trimming removed 7 bases at V and 10 bases at J, with 13 bases between. In DNA form, the CDR3 reads TGCGCCAGCAATGGGCGGCGGGGCCAGTACTTC. Translated, it gives CASNGRRGQYF.

J is TRBJ2-5 and V is TRBV7-2; the match to TRBD2 covers 7 bases. V trimming: 1 base; J trimming: 4 bases; junction bases outside the gene matches: 3. Germline lookup yields CDR1 SGHTA and CDR2 FQGNSA. The length of the CDR3 is 14 residues. The CDR3 loop reads CASSLGGRGETQYF. The CDR3 DNA reads TGTGCCAGCAGCTTAGGGGGGAGGGGAGAGACCCAGTACTTC.

The rearrangement joins TRBV6-5 to TRBJ1-1; D not certain. The CDR3 is 13 residues long. The germline V gene encodes CDR1 MNHEY and CDR2 SVGAGI. V was clipped by 4 bases and J by 1 base, with 7 bases between them. The CDR3 protein is CASSWTANTEAFF. The CDR3 DNA follows: TGTGCCAGCAGTTGGACGGCGAACACTGAAGCTTTCTTT.

The chain combines TRBV4-2 with TRBJ1-2; the D is unclear. CDR1 and CDR2 from the germline V gene are LGHNA and YNFKEQ. Trimming cost V 2 bases and J 4 bases, with 11 bases left between them. The CDR3 sequence is 14 residues long. The CDR3 nucleotides are TGTGCCAGCAGCCAACCCAGCAGTATCTATGGCTACACCTTC. It specifies CASSQPSSIYGYTF.

This rearrangement joins TRBV5-5 to TRBJ2-3, with 8 bases identical to TRBD2. V shed 0 bases and J 5 bases; nucleotides not matched to a gene: 2. The CDR3 has 14 residues. CDR1 is SGHKS and CDR2 is YYEKEE in the germline V gene (reference sequence). For the CDR3, the DNA is TGTGCCAGCAGCTTGGTAGCGGGAAAAGATACGCAGTATTTT. Its translation is CASSLVAGKDTQYF.

The chain uses TRBV14 and TRBJ2-3; 7 bases align to TRBD2. The CDR3 is 16 amino acids. Germline values: CDR1 SGHDN, CDR2 FVKESK. V gave up 1 base and J gave up 1 base; unmatched junction bases: 5. CDR3 coding DNA: TGTGCCAGCAGCCAAGTGAGGACTAGTCGCACAGATACGCAGTATTTT. Translation: CASSQVRTSRTDTQYF.